These 29 T cell receptor beta chains originate from one sample sequenced in a study of blood T cells in healthy people across ages. With a J-beta primer mix and a sample-barcoded 5' primer, a second PCR ran about 7 to 12 cycles. TCRdb re-called the 5' RACE reads through MiXCR, storing one row per CDR3 protein. The sample has about 1.5 million distinct CDR3 sequences, around 40% seen once; the top ten hold about 3.8%. Sequencing was done on a sample of blood. All receptors derive from a woman aged 18-35 years in good health.

For this clonotype: A much larger clone differs by one base, so this may be a read error. The J gene is TRBJ2-1, the V gene TRBV28; D may be TRBD2 (6 bases). Germline values: CDR1 MDHEN, CDR2 SYDVKM. The CDR3 totals 12 residues. Trimming left V 3 bases short and J 13 bases short, with 13 bases between. In nucleotides, the CDR3 is TGTGCCAGCAGTTTTTGGGGGGAGACCCAGTTCTTC. It encodes CASSFWGETQFF.

This clonotype was observed a few times. The chain is built from TRBV7-8 and TRBJ2-1, with D unresolved. The CDR3 totals 13 residues. Trimming took off 5 bases at V and 8 bases at J, with 13 bases between the two ends. Germline V CDR1 and CDR2: SGHVS, FQNEAQ. In nucleotides, the CDR3 is TGTGCCAGCAGCCCACAGAGTTTCGATGAGCAGTTCTTC. As protein: CASSPQSFDEQFF.

This clonotype was observed a handful of times. The chain links TRBV7-2 to TRBJ2-7, with unresolved D. The CDR3 covers 16 residues. From germline, CDR1 is SGHTA and CDR2 FQGNSA. V was pared by 3 bases and J by 4 bases, with 19 bases between. In DNA form, the CDR3 reads TGTGCCAGCAGCTTCGCGACGTTTTCAGTAGATTACGAGCAGTACTTC. This gives the protein CASSFATFSVDYEQYF.

This clonotype has more than one count but fewer than ten. The chain employs TRBV20-1 and TRBJ2-5, with D perhaps matching TRBD1 (5 bases). Germline CDR1 reads DFQATT; CDR2 reads SNEGSKA (reference sequence). Trimming removed 2 bases at V and 2 bases at J, with 15 bases between. The CDR3 runs 15 residues. In nucleotides, the CDR3 is TGCAGTGCTAGACGACTTGGGGCGCTGCAAGAGACCCAGTACTTC. It yields the protein CSARRLGALQETQYF.

The J gene is TRBJ1-2, the V gene TRBV7-2; D ambiguous. V was shortened by 3 bases and J by 2 bases, with 16 bases between the two germline ends. This CDR3 is 16 amino acids long. CDR1 is SGHTA, CDR2 FQGNSA, per germline. The CDR3 DNA reads TGTGCCAGCAGCTTTAGGCTCAAGGAGCTCAACTATGGCTACACCTTC. Amino acids: CASSFRLKELNYGYTF.

V and J are TRBV7-8 and TRBJ2-2; D remains ambiguous. Trimming cost V 4 bases and J 7 bases, with 10 bases left between them. The CDR3 totals 13 residues. The germline V gene has CDR1 SGHVS and CDR2 FQNEAQ. CDR3 nucleotides: TGTGCCAGCAGCTCACGTTTCATCGGGGAGCTGTTTTTT. Translated, it gives CASSSRFIGELFF.

This clonotype was counted a few times. The junction and the germline gene differ at one end; a read error may be behind it. The CDR3 sequence: CASSARYDTHTQYF. CDR3 coding DNA: TGTGCCAGCAGCGCCCGTTATGACACACATACGCAGTATTTT. The chain has TRBV7-9 and TRBJ2-3; D call uncertain. The V gene's germline CDR1 is SEHNR and CDR2 FQNEAQ (reference sequence). CDR3 size: 14 residues.

The V and J genes are TRBV29-1 and TRBJ2-7; tentative D call: TRBD2 (6 bases). Trimming left V 6 bases short and J 5 bases short, with 14 bases between. Germline loops: CDR1 SQVTM, CDR2 ANQGSEA. The CDR3 consists of 12 residues. The CDR3 DNA reads as TGCAGCGTGGCGGGACTCAGGGACGAGCAGTACTTC. It codes for CSVAGLRDEQYF.

The V gene is TRBV5-1, the J gene TRBJ2-1; 11 bases are shared with TRBD2. CDR3 length equals 13 residues. V shed 0 bases and J 15 bases; nucleotides not matched to a gene: 5. Germline values: CDR1 SGHRS, CDR2 YFSETQ. This chain's CDR3 is CASSLASGRLRFF. DNA for the CDR3: TGCGCCAGCAGCTTGGCTAGCGGGAGGTTAAGGTTCTTC. Using reference TRBV5-1 and TRBJ2-1 for the parts outside the CDR3, the full variable domain is KAGVTQTPRYLIKTRGQQVTLSCSPISGHRSVSWYQQTPGQGLQFLFEYFSETQRNKGNFPGRFSGRQFSNSRSEMNVSTLELGDSALYLCASSLASGRLRFFGPGTRLTVL.

J is TRBJ2-1 and V is TRBV25-1; tentatively, D is TRBD2 (5 bases). V dropped 5 bases and J dropped 6 bases, with 20 bases sitting between them. There are 16 residues in the CDR3. Germline loops: CDR1 MGHDK, CDR2 SYGVNS. DNA of the CDR3: TGTGCCAGCAGTTTAGGGTTACTCGGAGGTGGCAATGAGCAGTTCTTC. It yields the protein CASSLGLLGGGNEQFF.

The V gene is TRBV21-1, the J gene TRBJ1-3; TRBD1 reflects the table's D call only, with no check against the DNA. TRBV21-1 is classified as a pseudogene. The CDR3 has 16 residues. For the CDR3, the DNA is TGTGCCAGCAGCAAAGTGGGGGGCCTAGCTGGAAACACCATATATTTT. Translating gives CASSKVGGLAGNTIYF.

The sample holds a few counts of this clonotype. The chain is built from TRBV4-2 and TRBJ2-7, with TRBD2 identical over 7 bases. The V and J ends lost 3 bases and 3 bases, in that order; junction bases with no gene match: 8. This CDR3 is built from 15 residues. Germline V gene sequence: CDR1 LGHNA, CDR2 YNFKEQ. Here the CDR3 DNA reads TGTGCCAGCAGCCAGGAGACTAGCCCTTACTACGAGCAGTACTTC. Protein sequence: CASSQETSPYYEQYF.

V usage is TRBV11-2 and J usage is TRBJ1-2, with 7 bases matching TRBD1. Trimming at V came to 4 bases and at J to 4 bases, leaving 9 bases not matched to a gene. Per germline, CDR1 SGHAT and CDR2 FQNNGV. This CDR3 has 15 residues. This CDR3 is CASSSYQTGIYGYTF. In DNA, the CDR3 is TGTGCCAGCAGCTCCTACCAGACAGGGATCTATGGCTACACCTTC.

This clonotype showed up just a few times. The V call is TRBV10-3, the J call TRBJ2-3, with 8 bases aligning to TRBD2. The CDR3 contains 16 residues. Germline CDR1 reads ENHRY; CDR2 reads SYGVKD. J was trimmed by 0 bases and V by 8 bases; bases with no gene match: 10. The CDR3 spells CAIGGRVAGSTDTQYF. CDR3 in DNA: TGTGCCATCGGTGGGAGAGTAGCGGGGAGCACAGATACGCAGTATTTT.

J is TRBJ2-6 and V is TRBV9; no firm D call. CDR1 is SGDLS and CDR2 is YYNGEE in the germline V gene. The CDR3 runs to 17 residues. Trimming shortened V by 3 bases and J by 3 bases, and 16 bases separated the two germline ends. The CDR3 sequence is CASSAQMARNGANVLTF. The CDR3 DNA reads as TGTGCCAGCAGCGCCCAGATGGCTAGGAATGGGGCCAACGTCCTGACTTTC.

This clonotype was seen ten or more times. The rearrangement uses TRBV20-1 and TRBJ2-3; D remains ambiguous. The V end lost 0 bases, the J end lost 6 bases, and 4 bases lay between the germline ends. Germline-derived CDR1 and CDR2 are DFQATT and SNEGSKA (reference sequence). The CDR3 spans 11 residues. CDR3 residues: CSARDPDTQYF. In DNA form, the CDR3 reads TGCAGTGCTAGAGATCCTGATACGCAGTATTTT.

The chain is built from TRBV4-3 and TRBJ2-7; 7 bases fit TRBD2. The J call may be wrong; the DNA end is better matched by TRBJ2-5. CDR3 length equals 20 residues. CDR1 is LGHNA and CDR2 is YSLEER in the germline V gene. CDR3 in DNA: TGCGCCAGCAGCCAAGATTGGGGAGGAAGCGGGGCCCCCCTGGTCGGGACCCAGTACTTC. Protein product: CASSQDWGGSGAPLVGTQYF.

The J gene is TRBJ2-7, the V gene TRBV29-1, with D tentatively TRBD2 (5 bases). Trimming took off 3 bases at V and 5 bases at J, with 11 bases between the two ends. CDR3 length: 12 amino acids. Germline assignment: CDR1 SQVTM and CDR2 ANQGSEA. CDR3: CSVELLADEQYF. In DNA form, the CDR3 reads TGCAGCGTTGAGCTTCTAGCAGACGAGCAGTACTTC.

This chain joins TRBV15 and TRBJ1-5; 8 bases map to TRBD1. Trimming removed 0 bases from V and 0 bases from J; junction bases left unmatched: 1. Germline CDR1 is LNHNV and CDR2 is YYDKDF (reference sequence). The CDR3 contains 16 residues. The CDR3 here is CATSREGQVSNQPQHF. The CDR3 DNA follows: TGTGCCACCAGCAGAGAGGGACAGGTTAGCAATCAGCCCCAGCATTTT.

The sample holds a few counts of this clonotype. V and J are TRBV12-3 or TRBV12-4 and TRBJ2-1; 7 nucleotides line up with TRBD2. V shed 3 bases and J 9 bases; nucleotides not matched to a gene: 11. The CDR3 totals 15 residues. The CDR3 DNA sequence: TGTGCCAGCAGTTTCCCCGGGGCCGCGGGGGTTGAGCAGTTCTTC. Amino acid sequence: CASSFPGAAGVEQFF.

The chain combines TRBV6-1 with TRBJ2-1; D remains ambiguous. Looked up from germline, CDR1 is MNHNS and CDR2 is SASEGT. The CDR3 extends over 15 amino acids. Trimming pared 6 bases from V and 6 bases from J, leaving 18 bases between. CDR3 coding DNA: TGTGCCAGCAGCCGTGGTTGGGGTCAGAGCAATGAGCAGTTCTTC. Its translation is CASSRGWGQSNEQFF.

The chain is built from TRBV12-3 or TRBV12-4 and TRBJ2-1; 12 nucleotides align to TRBD2. With V trimmed by 3 bases and J by 6 bases, 3 bases remained unmatched. The CDR3 runs 15 residues. This CDR3 reads CASSLATSGSNEQFF. DNA for the CDR3: TGTGCCAGCAGTTTGGCGACTAGCGGGAGCAATGAGCAGTTCTTC.

The sample holds a few counts of this clonotype. The chain combines TRBV4-3 with TRBJ1-6, with D perhaps matching TRBD1 (6 bases). This CDR3 contains 15 residues. V was clipped by 4 bases and J by 7 bases, with 14 bases between them. Germline V lookup: CDR1 LGHNA, CDR2 YSLEER. The DNA for the CDR3 is TGCGCCAGCAGCCTCACGGCAGGGGAGAATTCACCCCTCCACTTT. Its protein is CASSLTAGENSPLHF.

The chain has TRBV15 and TRBJ2-7, with 10 positions matching TRBD2. Germline values: CDR1 LNHNV, CDR2 YYDKDF (reference sequence). CDR3 size: 17 residues. V trimming: 0 bases; J trimming: 2 bases; junction bases outside the gene matches: 7. The CDR3 coding sequence is TGTGCCACCAGCAGAGATCTTGGGACTAGCGTCGCCTACGAGCAGTACTTC. This sequence encodes CATSRDLGTSVAYEQYF.

V is TRBV9 and J is TRBJ1-4; D may be TRBD1 (5 bases). This CDR3 has 15 residues. Trimming shortened V by 3 bases and J by 6 bases, and 15 bases separated the two germline ends. Germline CDR1 reads SGDLS; CDR2 reads YYNGEE. CDR3 protein: CASSGGAQLDEKLFF. The CDR3 DNA sequence: TGTGCCAGCAGCGGCGGGGCCCAGCTGGATGAAAAACTGTTTTTT.

J is TRBJ2-5 and V is TRBV9; the D gene could be TRBD1 or TRBD2 (5 bases each). Germline V CDR1 and CDR2: SGDLS, YYNGEE. The CDR3 covers 15 residues. V was cut by 1 base and J by 5 bases, with 15 bases left in between. Written as DNA, the CDR3 is TGTGCCAGCAGCGTAATAGGGACCTCCCGGGAGACCCAGTACTTC. This gives the protein CASSVIGTSRETQYF. The whole variable domain, filled in from reference TRBV9 and TRBJ2-5, reads DSGVTQTPKHLITATGQRVTLRCSPRSGDLSVYWYQQSLDQGLQFLIQYYNGEERAKGNILERFSAQQFPDLHSELNLSSLELGDSALYFCASSVIGTSRETQYFGPGTRLLVL.

The CDR3 sequence is CASSPGTSGGSSYNEQYF. CDR3 nucleotides: TGTGCCAGCAGTCCTGGGACTAGCGGGGGCAGCTCCTACAATGAGCAGTACTTC. The chain carries TRBV12-3 or TRBV12-4 and TRBJ2-7; 14 bases fit TRBD2. The CDR3 contains 18 residues. The V gene end was trimmed by 5 bases and the J gene end by 7 bases; junction bases not matched to a gene: 16.

This clonotype has a count of ten or more. The chain employs TRBV6-2 or TRBV6-3 and TRBJ2-3; D unresolved. CDR3 length: 14 residues. Trimming pared 0 bases from V and 4 bases from J, leaving 8 bases between. The V gene's germline CDR1 is MNHEY and CDR2 SVGEGT. DNA of the CDR3: TGTGCCAGCAGTTACTCGATGGCTCCAGATACGCAGTATTTT. Translation: CASSYSMAPDTQYF.

This clonotype was counted only a few times. The chain employs TRBV10-3 and TRBJ1-1, with D maybe TRBD1 (6 bases). Germline V gene data show CDR1 as ENHRY and CDR2 as SYGVKD. The CDR3 length is 16 residues. The V end was cut by 0 bases, the J end by 0 bases, with 11 bases between. CDR3 sequence reads: CAISESGQGLNTEAFF. The DNA of the CDR3 is TGTGCCATCAGTGAGTCTGGGCAGGGGTTGAACACTGAAGCTTTCTTT.